This TCR beta chain was recovered during a study of blood T cell repertoires in COVID-19. Overall study context: Samples representing acute and convalescent COVID-19 were sourced from the United States, Italy and Spain. In each case, the material was cDNA or gDNA derived from T cells, B-cell-depleted T cells, or PBMCs.

The V end lost 0 bases, the J end lost 1 base, and 11 bases lay between the germline ends. CDR3 length: 15 residues. Germline V gives CDR1 SGDLS, CDR2 YYNGEE. In the original analysis: Estimates of nucleated cell counts were drawn from the amplification of reference gene primers. Produced via immunoSEQ multiplex PCR; TCRdb's table is partial and in-frame only. From that table come the V and J calls and clone size; the DNA was used to work out D and trimming. The sample holds around 620,000 clones, around 90% seen once. This receptor was taken from a young woman with acute or convalescent COVID-19. The sequenced sample consisted of peripheral blood. The rearrangement uses TRBV9 and TRBJ2-7, with D possibly being TRBD2 (6 bases). CDR3 residues: CASSVAGSGSYEQYF. The CDR3 nucleotides are TGTGCCAGCAGCGTAGCGGGTAGCGGTTCCTACGAGCAGTACTTC. Combining the CDR3 with reference TRBV9 and TRBJ2-7 gives the whole variable domain DSGVTQTPKHLITATGQRVTLRCSPRSGDLSVYWYQQSLDQGLQFLIQYYNGEERAKGNILERFSAQQFPDLHSELNLSSLELGDSALYFCASSVAGSGSYEQYFGPGTRLTVT.